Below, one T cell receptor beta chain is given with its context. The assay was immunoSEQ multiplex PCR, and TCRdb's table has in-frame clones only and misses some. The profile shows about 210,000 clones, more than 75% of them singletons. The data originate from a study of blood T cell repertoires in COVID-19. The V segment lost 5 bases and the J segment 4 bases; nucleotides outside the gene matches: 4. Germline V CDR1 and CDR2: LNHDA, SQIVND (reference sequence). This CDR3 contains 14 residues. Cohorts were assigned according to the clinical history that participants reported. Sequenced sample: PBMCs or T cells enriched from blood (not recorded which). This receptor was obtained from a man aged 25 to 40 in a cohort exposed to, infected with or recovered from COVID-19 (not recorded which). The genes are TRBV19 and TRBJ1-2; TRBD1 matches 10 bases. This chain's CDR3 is CASSSDRGAYGYTF. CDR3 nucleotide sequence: TGTGCCAGTAGTTCGGACAGGGGGGCCTATGGCTACACCTTC.